The clone carrying this T cell receptor beta chain has only one observation. Germline V lookup: CDR1 SGHTA, CDR2 FQGNSA. V lost 5 bases and J lost 6; bases outside the gene matches: 6. CDR3 size: 14 residues. Here immunoSEQ multiplex PCR was the method, and the copy in TCRdb shows in-frame clones only, minus some. The repertoire holds about 660,000 clones, with 80% to 90% as singletons. The record originates from a study of shared T cell receptors in the human thymus. These data were likewise used in another study, on human thymus T cells.

The V gene is TRBV7-2, the J gene TRBJ2-1, with 8 bases that match TRBD1. The source of this sequence is a boy younger than two with a congenital heart defect. The sample taken for sequencing was thymocytes. The CDR3 is CASSRQGAGNEQFF. The CDR3 DNA reads as TGTGCCAGCAGCCGCCAGGGGGCGGGCAATGAGCAGTTCTTC. The full variable domain, rest sourced from reference TRBV7-2 and TRBJ2-1, is GAGVSQSPSNKVTEKGKDVELRCDPISGHTALYWYRQSLGQGLEFLIYFQGNSAPDKSGLPSDRFSAERTGGSVSTLTIQRTQQEDSAVYLCASSRQGAGNEQFFGPGTRLTVL.